The TCR beta chain under discussion was sequenced for a study of response to subunit inactivated influenza vaccine. The CDR3 is 15 residues long. About this clonotype itself: Its antigen is currently unknown. It may be a read error: a sequence one base away is much more abundant.

TCRdb passed the RT-PCR reads through MiXCR, listing each CDR3 protein once. The sample lists fewer than 600,000 distinct CDR3 sequences; approximately 7.3% were seen once. Findings and limits, study-wide: Each seasonal influenza vaccination recruits few new T cells, the authors suggested.

V usage is TRBV12-3 or TRBV12-4 and J usage is TRBJ2-2; the match to TRBD2 covers 9 bases. The source of this sequence is a man between 45 and 75 years old who received an inactivated influenza vaccine. The sequenced sample was PBMCs from blood, obtained around 25 months after vaccination. The CDR3 loop reads CASSSLAGFTGEPFF. The CDR3 bases are TGTGCCAGCAGTTCTCTAGCGGGGTTCACCGGGGAGCCGTTTTTT.